The 14 T cell receptor beta chains in this list originate from one sample, sequenced in a study of blood T cell repertoires in COVID-19. This table comes from immunoSEQ multiplex PCR, and its TCRdb copy is limited to in-frame clones, with some not included. The sample shows approximately 200,000 clones, about 90% of them seen only once. The sequenced sample was peripheral blood. Receptors originate from a man between 40 and 49 years old with active or convalescent COVID-19.

CDR3 residues: CASSPGTVISGNTIYF. Here the CDR3 DNA reads TGTGCCAGCAGCCCCGGGACAGTCATCTCTGGAAACACCATATATTTT. The genes are TRBV28 and TRBJ1-3; 7 bases align to TRBD1. Trimming cost V 6 bases and J 0 bases; bases outside gene matches: 8. CDR1 is MDHEN, CDR2 SYDVKM, per germline. The CDR3 consists of 16 residues.

The chain links TRBV19 to TRBJ2-6, with D hard to call. This CDR3 contains 18 residues. Germline V gene lookup returns CDR1 LNHDA and CDR2 SQIVND (reference sequence). V lost 7 bases to trimming and J lost 0 bases, with 19 bases between them. The CDR3 region is CASTYSWRLGSGANVLTF. The CDR3 DNA reads TGTGCCAGTACCTACTCTTGGAGACTCGGCTCTGGGGCCAACGTCCTGACTTTC.

The chain is built from TRBV18 and TRBJ1-3; possible D gene TRBD1, 5 bases. Germline V gene data show CDR1 as KGHSH and CDR2 as LQKENI. Trimming shortened V by 3 bases and J by 1 base, and 16 bases separated the two germline ends. The CDR3 spans 17 residues. The CDR3 loop reads CASSPTGLRGSGNTIYF. The CDR3 region has the DNA TGTGCCAGCTCACCCACGGGACTGCGGGGGTCTGGAAACACCATATATTTT.

The genes are TRBV28 and TRBJ1-2, with D hard to call. Germline V gene sequence: CDR1 MDHEN, CDR2 SYDVKM. This CDR3 region has 11 residues. Deletions cut 11 bases from V and 6 bases from J, with 13 bases between. CDR3 sequence: CALGRPNGYTF. In DNA form, the CDR3 reads TGTGCCTTAGGGAGGCCAAATGGCTACACCTTC.

The rearrangement uses TRBV19 and TRBJ1-4; D is undetermined. CDR1 is LNHDA and CDR2 is SQIVND in the germline V gene (reference sequence). CDR3 length: 14 amino acids. V shed 0 bases and J shed 11 bases, with 13 bases lying between them. Here the CDR3 reads CASSIDVTVAKLFF. CDR3 coding DNA: TGTGCCAGTAGTATAGATGTTACAGTCGCGAAACTGTTTTTT.

The CDR3 is CASSLLGQGGDQPQHF. The CDR3 DNA follows: TGTGCCAGCAGTTTATTAGGACAGGGAGGGGATCAGCCCCAGCATTTT. The chain recombines TRBV27 with TRBJ1-5; 8 bases are a match to TRBD1. The germline CDR1 and CDR2 sequences are MNHEY and SMNVEV (reference sequence). This CDR3 comprises 16 residues. V lost 1 base to trimming and J lost 5 bases; unmatched junction nucleotides: 7.

The chain is built from TRBV4-1 and TRBJ2-7, with 8 bases identical to TRBD2. The CDR3 consists of 15 residues. V was pared by 0 bases and J by 2 bases, with 3 bases of the junction left unmatched. The V gene's germline CDR1 is MGHRA and CDR2 YSYEKL. CDR3 coding DNA: TGCGCCAGCAGCCAAGACGACGGGGGGGCCTACGAGCAGTACTTC. It codes for CASSQDDGGAYEQYF.

This chain joins TRBV2 and TRBJ2-1, with D perhaps TRBD1 (7 bases). The germline V gene has CDR1 SNHLY and CDR2 FYNNEI. V gave up 8 bases and J gave up 0 bases, with 23 bases separating them. The CDR3 totals 18 residues. Here the CDR3 reads CASARGWVAAASYNEQFF. The CDR3 region has the DNA TGTGCCAGCGCCAGGGGGTGGGTAGCGGCTGCCTCCTACAATGAGCAGTTCTTC. The variable domain in full, completed from reference TRBV2 and TRBJ2-1, reads EPEVTQTPSHQVTQMGQEVILRCVPISNHLYFYWYRQILGQKVEFLVSFYNNEISEKSEIFDDQFSVERPDGSNFTLKIRSTKLEDSAMYFCASARGWVAAASYNEQFFGPGTRLTVL.

The chain employs TRBV5-1 and TRBJ1-1, with 9 positions matching TRBD1. In germline, CDR1 is SGHRS, CDR2 YFSETQ. This CDR3 has 16 residues. J lost 1 base, V lost 2 bases, and 6 bases had no gene match. The DNA for the CDR3 is TGCGCCAGCAGCTTCGGACAGGGGAATCGGAACACTGAAGCTTTCTTT. As protein: CASSFGQGNRNTEAFF.

This chain joins TRBV5-8 and TRBJ1-1, with a possible D match to TRBD1 (5 bases). Trimming took off 0 bases at V and 6 bases at J, with 18 bases between the two ends. Germline-derived CDR1 and CDR2 are SGHTS and YDEGEE. The CDR3 loop spans 16 amino acids. CDR3 in DNA: TGTGCCAGCAGCTTGGCCTTAGACAGATCTATCGCTGAAGCTTTCTTT. Translated: CASSLALDRSIAEAFF.

The chain joins TRBV4-1 to TRBJ2-2; no clear D. V was trimmed by 3 bases and J by 6 bases, leaving 14 bases between them. The CDR3 length is 15 residues. The germline V gene encodes CDR1 MGHRA and CDR2 YSYEKL. The DNA of the CDR3 is TGCGCCAGCAGCCAGCTCACTCGAGCTGCCGGGGAGCTGTTTTTT. Its protein is CASSQLTRAAGELFF.

This clone has only a few counts. The V and J genes are TRBV28 and TRBJ1-2; D ambiguous. V was clipped by 7 bases and J by 8 bases, with 14 bases between them. CDR3 length: 12 amino acids. Per germline, CDR1 MDHEN and CDR2 SYDVKM. The CDR3: CASTTQYRGYTF. The CDR3, as DNA: TGTGCCAGCACCACACAGTACCGAGGCTACACCTTC.

This clone was seen a handful of times. The chain has TRBV19 and TRBJ2-3, with 9 nucleotides matching TRBD1. After removal of 5 bases from V and 4 bases from J, the junction contained 1 base not matched to a gene. Germline-derived CDR1 and CDR2 are LNHDA and SQIVND (reference sequence). This CDR3 region has 13 residues. CDR3 bases: TGTGCCAGTAGTCGACAGGGGGCAGATACGCAGTATTTT. Translation gives CASSRQGADTQYF.

This clone was detected once. V is TRBV7-8 and J is TRBJ1-4; tentatively, D is TRBD1 (5 bases). V was clipped by 3 bases and J by 5 bases, with 10 bases between them. The CDR3 has 14 residues. Germline CDR1 and CDR2: SGHVS and FQNEAQ. CDR3 protein: CASSFDRPNEKLFF. The CDR3 coding sequence is TGTGCCAGCAGCTTCGACAGACCGAATGAAAAACTGTTTTTT.